The TCR beta chain described here comes from a study of identifying expanded T cells in peripheral blood. Study results and limitations: Over about two and four weeks, about 15 and 19 clones changed, versus around 1.2 between replicates. Approximately 2-week clone count variance significantly increased as total template count grew.

Details on this clone: Its specificity is not known.

Germline lookup yields CDR1 SGHVS and CDR2 FQNEAQ. Trimming removed 2 bases from V and 6 bases from J; junction bases left unmatched: 9. The CDR3 is 16 amino acids. TCRdb's table, derived via immunoSEQ multiplex PCR, lists solely in-frame clones and lacks some. The sample lists about 76,000 clones, roughly 86% occurring once. No infections or other immune events were documented during collection. Sequenced input: blood. This sequence joins TRBV7-8 and TRBJ2-1, with 8 bases aligning to TRBD2. The TCR sequence derives from a person aged 18 to 70 in good health. CDR3 sequence reads: CASSLKYGRAPNEQFF. The CDR3 bases are TGTGCCAGCAGCTTAAAGTACGGGAGGGCCCCCAATGAGCAGTTCTTC.